The 27 T cell receptor beta chains reported below all come from one sample, sequenced in a study of early T cells in non-severe SARS-CoV-2 infection. A single record per CDR3 protein comes from TCRdb applying MiXCR to the 5' RACE reads. This table has some 64,000 distinct CDR3 sequences, around 20% appearing once. Here the sequenced sample was whole blood, taken at baseline. The receptor source for this set is an adult who was a healthcare worker with PCR-confirmed SARS-CoV-2 infection or an uninfected control (not recorded which).

Note on this clonotype: It may be a read error: a sequence one base away is much more abundant. The CDR3 end shows no conserved phenylalanine or tryptophan, and so a read error is likely. This sequence joins TRBV30 and TRBJ2-2; D is undetermined. The CDR3 runs 13 residues. Germline lookup yields CDR1 GTSNPN and CDR2 SVGIG (reference sequence). V gave up 0 bases and J gave up 7 bases, with 9 bases separating them. CDR3 coding DNA: TGTGCCTGGAGTGTACTGGGTAACGGGGAGCTGTTTATT. Translated, it gives CAWSVLGNGELFI.

The chain uses TRBV12-3 or TRBV12-4 and TRBJ2-1, with 12 nucleotides matching TRBD2. Unmatched junction bases numbered 8, after V lost 4 bases and J lost 7 bases. The CDR3 has 16 amino acids. In DNA, the CDR3 is TGTGCCAGCAGTTCCCGGCGACTAGCGGGAGCGAATGAGCAGTTCTTC. Its translation is CASSSRRLAGANEQFF.

This clonotype showed up just a few times. The chain couples TRBV15 to TRBJ2-2; TRBD1 is a possible D gene (6 bases). V was shortened by 5 bases and J by 6 bases, with 13 bases between the two germline ends. Germline V gene sequence: CDR1 LNHNV, CDR2 YYDKDF (reference sequence). This CDR3 has 14 amino acids. The CDR3 DNA reads TGTGCCACCAGCCTCGAACAGGGTCCCGGGGAGCTGTTTTTT. This encodes CATSLEQGPGELFF.

CDR3 DNA sequence: TGTGCCAGCAGCTCCGGTAGTTTGAACACTGAAGCTTTCTTT. It translates to CASSSGSLNTEAFF. V and J are TRBV7-2 and TRBJ1-1, with D unresolved. The CDR3 has 14 residues. Germline CDR1 SGHTA, CDR2 FQGNSA. V shed 4 bases and J shed 0 bases, with 9 bases lying between them.

A few counts support this clonotype. The chain employs TRBV6-5 and TRBJ2-4; D ambiguous. From germline, CDR1 is MNHEY and CDR2 SVGAGI. V shed 6 bases and J shed 0 bases, with 15 bases lying between them. This CDR3 comprises 16 residues. DNA for the CDR3: TGTGCCAGCAGCCCGCGCCCTTTACTAGCCAAAAACATTCAGTACTTC. Protein sequence: CASSPRPLLAKNIQYF.

This clonotype was seen a few times. V and J are TRBV20-1 and TRBJ2-1; D possibly corresponds to TRBD2 (5 bases). This CDR3 contains 11 residues. V was pared by 2 bases and J by 10 bases, with 9 bases between. In germline, CDR1 is DFQATT, CDR2 SNEGSKA (reference sequence). The CDR3 nucleotides read TGCAGTGCTAGAATAGCGAGAGAGCAGTTCTTC. Protein: CSARIAREQFF.

This chain links TRBV9 with TRBJ2-7; D is unresolved. This CDR3 has 13 amino acids. The V end was cut by 2 bases, the J end by 3 bases, with 9 bases between. Germline V gene data show CDR1 as SGDLS and CDR2 as YYNGEE. The CDR3: CASSVRQDYEQYF. The CDR3 nucleotides read TGTGCCAGCAGCGTGCGGCAGGACTACGAGCAGTACTTC.

V usage is TRBV5-4 and J usage is TRBJ2-1; 9 nucleotides line up with TRBD2. Germline V CDR1 and CDR2: SGHNT, YYREEE (reference sequence). Germline trimming cut 5 bases from V and 1 base from J; bases unmatched to any gene: 13. This CDR3 region has 18 residues. The CDR3 coding sequence is TGTGCCAGCAGTCCCGGGGCTAGCGGGACAAAGTCCTACAATGAGCAGTTCTTC. Encoded protein: CASSPGASGTKSYNEQFF. Supplemented by reference TRBV5-4 and TRBJ2-1, the full variable domain reads ETGVTQSPTHLIKTRGQQVTLRCSSQSGHNTVSWYQQALGQGPQFIFQYYREEENGRGNFPPRFSGLQFPNYSSELNVNALELDDSALYLCASSPGASGTKSYNEQFFGPGTRLTVL.

The chain combines TRBV29-1 with TRBJ2-7; TRBD2 matches 10 bases. V was pared by 6 bases and J by 2 bases, with 7 bases of the junction left unmatched. Germline values: CDR1 SQVTM, CDR2 ANQGSEA. The CDR3 sequence is 14 residues long. CDR3 DNA sequence: TGCAGCGTGGACAGCGGGAGGGGGACCTACGAGCAGTACTTC. This encodes CSVDSGRGTYEQYF.

This clonotype was picked up a small number of times. The V and J genes are TRBV20-1 and TRBJ2-1; 13 nucleotides line up with TRBD2. CDR1 and CDR2 (germline): DFQATT, SNEGSKA (reference sequence). The ends lost 0 bases at V and 5 bases at J; junction bases unmatched: 7. The CDR3 has 17 residues. The CDR3 sequence: CSARDLLAGGPNNEQFF. The CDR3, as DNA: TGCAGTGCTAGAGATCTACTAGCGGGAGGGCCTAACAATGAGCAGTTCTTC.

The chain recombines TRBV5-4 with TRBJ2-7; weak D call: TRBD1 (5 bases). This CDR3 has 14 amino acids. V was pared by 0 bases and J by 2 bases, with 9 bases between. Germline V CDR1 and CDR2: SGHNT, YYREEE (reference sequence). CDR3 residues: CASSLGGSTYEQYF. Here the CDR3 DNA reads TGTGCCAGCAGCTTGGGGGGCAGCACCTACGAGCAGTACTTC.

This clonotype occurred a few times. The DNA for the CDR3 is TGTGCCATCAGTGAGAGGTTAGCCCCCGCGGATACGCAGTATTTT. It encodes CAISERLAPADTQYF. The chain joins TRBV10-3 to TRBJ2-3; D remains unclear. V was cut by 2 bases and J by 6 bases, with 15 bases left in between. Germline CDR1 ENHRY, CDR2 SYGVKD. The CDR3 extends over 15 amino acids.

The chain links TRBV12-3 or TRBV12-4 to TRBJ2-1, with a tentative D call TRBD2 (6 bases). Trimming took 3 bases from V and 5 from J, leaving 20 bases between them. This CDR3 comprises 17 residues. CDR3 nucleotide sequence: TGTGCCAGCAGTTTTAAAGGTAGCGGCACGTTCGACAATGAGCAGTTCTTC. This sequence encodes CASSFKGSGTFDNEQFF.

The chain carries TRBV20-1 and TRBJ2-3; D tentatively reads TRBD1 or TRBD2 (5 bases each). The CDR3 is made up of 15 amino acids. Trimming pared 1 base from V and 2 bases from J, leaving 13 bases between. The germline gives CDR1 DFQATT, CDR2 SNEGSKA (reference sequence). DNA of the CDR3: TGCAGTGCTAGAGGATCCGGGGCCAACACAGATACGCAGTATTTT. This sequence encodes CSARGSGANTDTQYF.

V is TRBV7-9 and J is TRBJ2-7, with D unresolved. Germline CDR1 SEHNR, CDR2 FQNEAQ (reference sequence). V shed 5 bases and J shed 4 bases, with 9 bases lying between them. The CDR3 is made up of 12 amino acids. The CDR3 region has the DNA TGTGCCAGCAGCCCCGATACGTACGAGCAGTACTTC. It specifies CASSPDTYEQYF.

The sample holds a few counts of this clonotype. This chain connects TRBV5-8 to TRBJ2-3; D not resolved. The V gene lost 1 base and the J gene lost 0 bases, with 9 bases spanning the gap. The CDR3 totals 15 residues. Germline V gene data show CDR1 as SGHTS and CDR2 as YDEGEE. The CDR3 reads CASSLKGYSTDTQYF. The CDR3 DNA is TGTGCCAGCAGCTTGAAAGGTTATAGCACAGATACGCAGTATTTT.

The chain carries TRBV3-1 and TRBJ1-6, with 7 bases matching TRBD1. There are 15 residues in the CDR3. In germline, CDR1 is LGHDT, CDR2 YNNKEL (reference sequence). V dropped 4 bases and J dropped 6; count of bases not matched to a gene: 6. The CDR3 DNA reads TGTGCCAGCAGCCCACAGGGGTTTCGTAATTCACCCCTCCACTTT. Translated: CASSPQGFRNSPLHF.

V usage is TRBV2 and J usage is TRBJ1-5; no clear D. Looked up from germline, CDR1 is SNHLY and CDR2 is FYNNEI. This CDR3 contains 15 residues. Trimming pared 6 bases from V and 5 bases from J, leaving 17 bases between. The CDR3 sequence: CASSNDGSRHQPQHF. The CDR3 DNA follows: TGTGCCAGCAGCAACGACGGGAGCAGGCATCAGCCCCAGCATTTT.

The chain recombines TRBV7-8 with TRBJ2-5; D gene uncertain. V was clipped by 3 bases and J by 1 base, with 9 bases between them. Per germline, CDR1 SGHVS and CDR2 FQNEAQ. The CDR3 loop spans 14 amino acids. The CDR3 DNA reads as TGTGCCAGCAGCTTGGGCAGAATCCAAGAGACCCAGTACTTC. It is translated as CASSLGRIQETQYF. Full variable domain (missing parts from reference TRBV7-8 and TRBJ2-5): GAGVSQSPRYKVAKRGQDVALRCDPISGHVSLFWYQQALGQGPEFLTYFQNEAQLDKSGLPSDRFFAERPEGSVSTLKIQRTQQEDSAVYLCASSLGRIQETQYFGPGTRLLVL.

This clonotype came up once. J is TRBJ2-7 and V is TRBV3-1; no reliable D call. CDR3 length: 13 residues. V was cut by 3 bases and J by 6 bases, with 12 bases left in between. Germline lookup yields CDR1 LGHDT and CDR2 YNNKEL (reference sequence). The CDR3 spells CASSHRQPGEQYF. CDR3 sequence (DNA): TGTGCCAGCAGCCATCGACAACCCGGCGAGCAGTACTTC.

This clonotype has a handful of counts. The gene calls are TRBV7-2 and TRBJ2-5; unclear D gene. Germline CDR1 reads SGHTA; CDR2 reads FQGNSA. Trimming left V 2 bases short and J 6 bases short, with 7 bases between. The CDR3 consists of 12 residues. The CDR3 DNA reads as TGTGCCAGCAGCTTATATAGAAAGACCCAGTACTTC. This codes for CASSLYRKTQYF.

The table lists this clonotype with a few counts. CDR3 sequence reads: CASSPQGYTEAFF. The CDR3 DNA follows: TGTGCCAGCAGCCCACAGGGTTACACTGAAGCTTTCTTT. The chain combines TRBV7-9 with TRBJ1-1; perhaps TRBD1 as D (6 bases). This CDR3 region has 13 residues. The V and J ends lost 5 bases and 3 bases respectively, with 10 bases between them. Germline V gives CDR1 SEHNR, CDR2 FQNEAQ (reference sequence).

The rearrangement links TRBV20-1 to TRBJ1-6; 7 bases match TRBD1. The CDR3 is 16 amino acids. V lost 0 bases and J lost 7; bases outside the gene matches: 9. From germline, CDR1 is DFQATT and CDR2 SNEGSKA (reference sequence). CDR3 sequence (DNA): TGCAGTGCTAGAGAGGCAAACAGGGGTGGGAATTCACCCCTCCACTTT. Its translation is CSAREANRGGNSPLHF.

This clonotype was counted at least ten times. V and J are TRBV2 and TRBJ1-2, with D uncertain. With 5 bases removed from V and 6 bases from J, the gap between germline ends came to 10 bases. Germline V gives CDR1 SNHLY, CDR2 FYNNEI. The CDR3 consists of 12 residues. The CDR3 DNA is TGTGCCAGCAGTACCGGGCGCGATGGCTACACCTTC. Encoded protein: CASSTGRDGYTF.

This clonotype was picked up a small number of times. The rearrangement joins TRBV6-6 to TRBJ2-7; 7 nucleotides match TRBD2. The CDR3 consists of 16 residues. Trimming took 4 bases from V and 3 from J; bases not matched to a gene: 12. Germline V gives CDR1 MNHNY, CDR2 SVGAGI (reference sequence). CDR3 coding DNA: TGTGCCAGCAGTTTACGGCCTAGCGGACTTAGCTACGAGCAGTACTTC. Translation: CASSLRPSGLSYEQYF.

This clonotype was observed a handful of times. This chain links TRBV6-6 with TRBJ1-3, with 10 nucleotides matching TRBD1. The CDR3 sequence is 14 residues long. CDR1 MNHNY and CDR2 SVGAGI come from the germline V gene (reference sequence). The J segment lost 4 bases and the V segment lost 6 bases, leaving 3 bases of the junction unmatched. Here the CDR3 reads CASRPTGGGNTIYF. Here the CDR3 DNA reads TGTGCCAGCAGGCCGACAGGGGGCGGAAACACCATATATTTT.

This clonotype was counted a few times. The J gene is TRBJ1-1, the V gene TRBV14, with TRBD1 as a possible D gene (6 bases). The CDR3 extends over 15 amino acids. Between the trimmed V and J ends, which lost 2 bases and 6 bases, there was a span of 16 bases. Germline V gene lookup returns CDR1 SGHDN and CDR2 FVKESK. The CDR3 sequence is CASSQTTGLKAEAFF. The CDR3 DNA reads as TGTGCCAGCAGCCAAACGACAGGTCTTAAGGCTGAAGCTTTCTTT.